This TCR beta chain was obtained from a study of human T cells and chemical hapten exposure. Points from the study as a whole: After DPC sensitization, TCRs above 1 in 1000 frequency showed no change. PT1 expanded TCR numbers rose with patch test score.

This clonotype came up many times. Antigen unknown. The time point: patch test 3, about 24 weeks after DPC sensitization. The treatment was: therapeutic diphenylcyclopropenone sensitization with weekly scalp DPC. Donation of samples came from alopecia patients who were 18 to 70 years old and suitable for DPC. Unique molecular identifiers were attached to individual cDNA molecules within the library. TCRdb ran MiXCR on the RACE reads and lists one entry per CDR3 protein. The sample has approximately 60,000 distinct CDR3 sequences, more than 9.5% seen once; the top ten hold about 2%. The germline CDR1 and CDR2 sequences are SGHAT and FQNNGV. The CDR3 has 16 residues. The trim removed 1 base at V and 6 bases at J, leaving 11 bases unmatched.

The gene calls are TRBV11-2 and TRBJ1-1; 7 bases are shared with TRBD1. The receptor was isolated from a woman aged 25 to 39 with alopecia areata. Some clones in this sample may be carry-over from other donors' samples. The sample in question was whole blood, obtained in connection with sensitization to the hapten diphenylcyclopropenone (DPC). CDR3 bases: TGTGCCAGCAGCTTAGGAGACAGGGTAGTTCGAGCTGAAGCTTTCTTT. It encodes CASSLGDRVVRAEAFF.